Shown below are 11 T cell receptor beta chains from a single sample sequenced in a study of blood T cell repertoires in COVID-19. The repertoire was sequenced with immunoSEQ multiplex PCR; TCRdb's copy has only in-frame clones and lacks some. In the table there are fewer than 300,000 clones, roughly 86% of which are singletons. Specimen: peripheral blood. Source of these receptors: a woman aged 25 to 45 with acute or convalescent COVID-19.

The rearrangement joins TRBV2 to TRBJ2-1, with TRBD1 identical over 7 bases. Germline V lookup: CDR1 SNHLY, CDR2 FYNNEI. The CDR3 is 16 amino acids. Trimming cost V 5 bases and J 0 bases; bases outside gene matches: 7. The CDR3 nucleotides are TGTGCCAGCAGTTTAGCGACAGGGAGCTCCTACAATGAGCAGTTCTTC. Protein sequence: CASSLATGSSYNEQFF.

The chain recombines TRBV19 with TRBJ1-4; D might be TRBD1 (6 bases). Germline lookup yields CDR1 LNHDA and CDR2 SQIVND (reference sequence). CDR3 length equals 19 residues. Trimming took off 3 bases at V and 8 bases at J, with 28 bases between the two ends. CDR3 amino acids: CASSILGNPTGTGREKLFF. CDR3 coding DNA: TGTGCCAGTAGTATCCTCGGGAACCCTACAGGGACGGGGCGCGAAAAACTGTTTTTT.

The J gene is TRBJ2-1, the V gene TRBV7-9; 10 bases are a match to TRBD2. V lost 1 base and J lost 8; bases outside the gene matches: 8. The length of the CDR3 is 16 residues. Looked up from germline, CDR1 is SEHNR and CDR2 is FQNEAQ (reference sequence). This CDR3 is CASSLVSTSGKYEQFF. The CDR3 region has the DNA TGTGCCAGCAGCTTAGTATCCACTAGCGGGAAGTATGAGCAGTTCTTC.

The V and J genes are TRBV20-1 and TRBJ1-2; D is unclear. V lost 3 bases to trimming and J lost 8 bases, with 4 bases between them. The germline V gene has CDR1 DFQATT and CDR2 SNEGSKA (reference sequence). The CDR3 is made up of 9 amino acids. The CDR3 sequence: CSASPGYTF. As DNA, the CDR3 is TGCAGTGCTAGTCCAGGCTACACCTTC.

This rearrangement joins TRBV5-1 to TRBJ2-3, with D hard to call. Germline V gene sequence: CDR1 SGHRS, CDR2 YFSETQ. V lost 1 base and J 2 bases, leaving 8 bases between the germline ends. This CDR3 is built from 14 residues. The CDR3 region has the DNA TGCGCCAGCAGCTTGAATACTTTCACAGATACGCAGTATTTT. Translating it yields CASSLNTFTDTQYF.

This sequence joins TRBV10-1 and TRBJ1-4, with 10 nucleotides matching TRBD1. This CDR3 has 16 amino acids. Trimming removed 5 bases from V and 3 bases from J; junction bases left unmatched: 6. Per germline, CDR1 WNHNN and CDR2 SYGVQD (reference sequence). The CDR3 protein is CASSPGGTGANEKLFF. CDR3 in DNA: TGCGCCAGCAGTCCCGGGGGGACAGGGGCTAATGAAAAACTGTTTTTT.

The V call is TRBV29-1, the J call TRBJ1-5; 7 bases are shared with TRBD1. The germline CDR1 and CDR2 sequences are SQVTM and ANQGSEA. The CDR3 extends over 13 amino acids. Trimming removed 5 bases from V and 1 base from J; junction bases left unmatched: 2. The CDR3 spells CSVRDRSNQPQHF. The CDR3 DNA follows: TGCAGCGTTCGGGACAGAAGCAATCAGCCCCAGCATTTT. The full variable domain, with the rest looked up from reference TRBV29-1 and TRBJ1-5, is SAVISQKPSRDICQRGTSLTIQCQVDSQVTMMFWYRQQPGQSLTLIATANQGSEATYESGFVIDKFPISRPNLTFSTLTVSNMSPEDSSIYLCSVRDRSNQPQHFGDGTRLSIL.

The chain is built from TRBV27 and TRBJ1-2; 8 bases are shared with TRBD1. With V trimmed by 5 bases and J by 4 bases, 3 bases remained unmatched. The V gene's germline CDR1 is MNHEY and CDR2 SMNVEV (reference sequence). CDR3 length equals 13 residues. The DNA for the CDR3 is TGTGCCAGCAGTCTACAGGGGGGCTATGGCTACACCTTC. It encodes CASSLQGGYGYTF.

V is TRBV7-3 and J is TRBJ2-7; TRBD2 matches 9 bases. CDR1 is SGHTA, CDR2 FQGTGA, per germline. The CDR3 has 14 amino acids. J was trimmed by 4 bases and V by 5 bases; bases with no gene match: 6. In DNA, the CDR3 is TGTGCCAGCAGCCCACGACTAGCGGATTACGAGCAGTACTTC. This translates into CASSPRLADYEQYF.

This sequence joins TRBV19 and TRBJ1-3, with 7 bases lining up with TRBD1. The length of the CDR3 is 16 residues. The trim removed 5 bases at V and 7 bases at J, leaving 14 bases unmatched. The germline CDR1 and CDR2 sequences are LNHDA and SQIVND (reference sequence). CDR3 protein: CASSVNVGTVANTIYF. The CDR3 DNA reads as TGTGCCAGTAGTGTCAACGTAGGGACAGTCGCGAACACCATATATTTT.

Comment on this clone: Other DNA sequences from this sample encode an identical CDR3 as well. J is TRBJ2-7 and V is TRBV4-3, with TRBD2 identical over 10 bases. The CDR3 has 15 residues. J was trimmed by 2 bases and V by 1 base; bases with no gene match: 2. Germline CDR1 and CDR2: LGHNA and YSLEER. The CDR3, as DNA: TGCGCCAGCAGCCAAGGACTAGCGGGCGCCTACGAGCAGTACTTC. This codes for CASSQGLAGAYEQYF.